The 25 T cell receptor beta chains reported below all come from one sample, sequenced in a study of T cell changes during pregnancy in multiple sclerosis. The table came from immunoSEQ multiplex PCR; TCRdb's copy has only in-frame clones and leaves some out. Of approximately 70,000 clones listed, about 91% are singletons. Material: peripheral blood, obtained in the first trimester of pregnancy. The source of these receptors is a female donor with multiple sclerosis, enrolled in a pregnancy study.

V and J are TRBV2 and TRBJ2-2; 12 positions match TRBD2. This CDR3 is 17 amino acids long. The junction had 11 bases not matched to a gene; V was cut back by 9 bases and J by 3 bases. CDR1 is SNHLY, CDR2 FYNNEI, per germline. Here the CDR3 DNA reads TGTGCCAGGGGGAGGGCTAGCGGGGGGGCCGACACCGGGGAGCTGTTTTTT. Amino acids: CARGRASGGADTGELFF.

J is TRBJ2-3 and V is TRBV5-1; D ambiguous. Trimming removed 4 bases from V and 3 bases from J, with 9 bases in between. CDR3 size: 13 residues. CDR1 is SGHRS, CDR2 YFSETQ, per germline. CDR3 loop: CASSKTQTDTQYF. The CDR3 bases are TGCGCCAGCAGCAAAACACAGACAGATACGCAGTATTTT.

The V and J genes are TRBV30 and TRBJ2-1; 10 bases align to TRBD2. This CDR3 spans 14 amino acids. The V gene's germline CDR1 is GTSNPN and CDR2 SVGIG (reference sequence). V dropped 6 bases and J dropped 9; count of bases not matched to a gene: 11. The CDR3 DNA follows: TGTGCCTGCCCCGGACTAGCGGTGGGTGTTGAGCAGTTCTTC. It encodes CACPGLAVGVEQFF.

This chain links TRBV5-1 with TRBJ2-3; TRBD1 agrees at 8 bases. V gave up 0 bases and J gave up 11 bases; unmatched junction bases: 17. The CDR3 runs 17 residues. Germline assignment: CDR1 SGHRS and CDR2 YFSETQ. The CDR3 here is CASSLEPTGAPPGRQYF. The CDR3 bases are TGCGCCAGCAGCTTGGAACCGACAGGGGCCCCACCTGGGAGGCAGTATTTT.

The chain couples TRBV13 to TRBJ2-2; 13 bases line up with TRBD2. Germline V gene sequence: CDR1 PRHDT, CDR2 FYEKMQ (reference sequence). Losses at the gene ends were 0 bases for V and 6 bases for J; bases not matched to a gene: 4. This CDR3 is 17 amino acids long. The CDR3 sequence: CASSLGGTSGIPGELFF. In DNA form, the CDR3 reads TGTGCCAGCAGCTTAGGCGGGACTAGCGGGATCCCCGGGGAGCTGTTTTTT.

The CDR3 coding sequence is TGTGCCAGCAGTTACGCGGGGTTCACTGAAGCTTTCTTT. It yields the protein CASSYAGFTEAFF. The rearrangement joins TRBV6-5 to TRBJ1-1; D is ambiguous. Trimming pared 2 bases from V and 4 bases from J, leaving 8 bases between. There are 13 residues in the CDR3. Looked up from germline, CDR1 is MNHEY and CDR2 is SVGAGI.

The chain has TRBV7-7 and TRBJ2-2; possibly TRBD1 for D (5 bases). Trimming pared 9 bases from V and 9 bases from J, leaving 20 bases between. CDR1 is SSHAT, CDR2 FNYEAQ, per germline (reference sequence). The CDR3 length is 14 residues. CDR3 in DNA: TGTGCCAGGGCAAAACAGGCTACCTTCCGGGAGCTGTTTTTT. Its protein product is CARAKQATFRELFF.

This CDR3 reads CASSAARPRGNEQFF. The CDR3 DNA sequence: TGTGCCAGCTCAGCCGCGCGGCCTCGGGGGAATGAGCAGTTCTTC. The rearrangement uses TRBV18 and TRBJ2-1; maybe TRBD2 (6 bases). V was pared by 5 bases and J by 7 bases, with 18 bases between. The CDR3 has 15 residues. The germline V gene encodes CDR1 KGHSH and CDR2 LQKENI.

V and J are TRBV6-1 and TRBJ2-1; 7 bases align to TRBD2. CDR1 MNHNS and CDR2 SASEGT come from the germline V gene. The CDR3 is 14 residues long. V was clipped by 6 bases and J by 4 bases; unmatched bases: 6. The DNA for the CDR3 is TGTGCCAGCAGCATGCCAGCGGGATACAATGAGCAGTTCTTC. This translates into CASSMPAGYNEQFF.

The chain combines TRBV7-9 with TRBJ2-3; no firm D call. This CDR3 has 12 residues. Germline assignment: CDR1 SEHNR and CDR2 FQNEAQ (reference sequence). V gave up 8 bases and J gave up 6 bases, with 12 bases separating them. CDR3 sequence reads: CASSQTGDTQYF. In DNA form, the CDR3 reads TGTGCCAGCTCCCAGACCGGGGATACGCAGTATTTT.

The chain recombines TRBV27 with TRBJ1-1, with TRBD1 identical over 7 bases. Germline V gene sequence: CDR1 MNHEY, CDR2 SMNVEV (reference sequence). There are 13 residues in the CDR3. The ends lost 5 bases at V and 8 bases at J; junction bases unmatched: 8. The CDR3 reads CASSPRQGGEAFF. CDR3 nucleotides: TGTGCCAGCAGTCCGCGACAGGGAGGAGAAGCTTTCTTT.

V usage is TRBV28 and J usage is TRBJ1-5; D is perhaps TRBD1 (5 bases). The germline V gene has CDR1 MDHEN and CDR2 SYDVKM. The ends were cut back, 5 bases at V and 2 bases at J, with 22 bases in the middle. The CDR3 runs to 18 residues. The CDR3 DNA follows: TGTGCCAGCAGTCCATCCCCGCTGGACACGTATGGCAATCAGCCCCAGCATTTT. Encoded protein: CASSPSPLDTYGNQPQHF.

V usage is TRBV5-1 and J usage is TRBJ2-1; 9 bases agree with TRBD2. Germline trimming cut 0 bases from V and 9 bases from J; bases unmatched to any gene: 7. The CDR3 spans 15 residues. Germline assignment: CDR1 SGHRS and CDR2 YFSETQ. This CDR3 reads CASSLDISGSGEQFF. The CDR3 DNA follows: TGCGCCAGCAGCTTGGATATTAGCGGGAGCGGTGAGCAGTTCTTC.

This chain joins TRBV5-5 and TRBJ2-1; 9 bases line up with TRBD2. With 6 bases clipped from V and 1 base from J, the junction kept 8 bases outside the gene matches. The length of the CDR3 is 16 residues. Germline-derived CDR1 and CDR2 are SGHKS and YYEKEE (reference sequence). CDR3: CASNSMTSGSYNEQFF. Here the CDR3 DNA reads TGTGCCAGCAACTCAATGACTAGCGGTTCCTACAATGAGCAGTTCTTC.

The chain carries TRBV6-5 and TRBJ2-1; 7 positions match TRBD2. The CDR3 runs 15 residues. Germline V gives CDR1 MNHEY, CDR2 SVGAGI. V was pared by 2 bases and J by 0 bases, with 1 base of the junction left unmatched. The CDR3 nucleotides are TGTGCCAGCAGTTACCTAGCGGACTCCTACAATGAGCAGTTCTTC. Translating gives CASSYLADSYNEQFF.

This clone was observed once. The chain links TRBV9 to TRBJ1-1; D possibly corresponds to TRBD1 (6 bases). The V end lost 3 bases, the J end lost 6 bases, and 15 bases lay between the germline ends. This CDR3 region has 14 residues. CDR1 and CDR2 (germline): SGDLS, YYNGEE. This CDR3 reads CASSETGKLSEAFF. The CDR3 nucleotides are TGTGCCAGCAGCGAAACAGGGAAGTTGTCTGAAGCTTTCTTT. The full variable domain, completed using reference TRBV9 and TRBJ1-1, is DSGVTQTPKHLITATGQRVTLRCSPRSGDLSVYWYQQSLDQGLQFLIQYYNGEERAKGNILERFSAQQFPDLHSELNLSSLELGDSALYFCASSETGKLSEAFFGQGTRLTVV.

The chain links TRBV5-1 to TRBJ2-7, with D possibly being TRBD1 (5 bases). This CDR3 comprises 16 residues. From germline, CDR1 is SGHRS and CDR2 YFSETQ. Trimming took off 4 bases at V and 4 bases at J, with 21 bases between the two ends. DNA of the CDR3: TGCGCCAGCAGCCCAGGCGATCGGCTACAGGAGTACGAGCAGTACTTC. Protein: CASSPGDRLQEYEQYF.

The V and J genes are TRBV7-8 and TRBJ2-3; 13 nucleotides line up with TRBD2. Per the germline V gene, CDR1 is SGHVS and CDR2 is FQNEAQ. The CDR3 spans 18 residues. The trim removed 0 bases at V and 1 base at J, leaving 4 bases unmatched. The CDR3 loop reads CASSLATSGGPRTDTQYF. Here the CDR3 DNA reads TGTGCCAGCAGCTTAGCGACTAGCGGGGGGCCCCGCACAGATACGCAGTATTTT.

The chain links TRBV30 to TRBJ1-1, with TRBD1 identical over 12 bases. This CDR3 has 16 amino acids. With 1 base clipped from V and 4 bases from J, the junction kept 7 bases outside the gene matches. Germline lookup yields CDR1 GTSNPN and CDR2 SVGIG (reference sequence). CDR3 sequence: CAWSAGTGGWSTEAFF. Here the CDR3 DNA reads TGTGCCTGGAGTGCTGGGACAGGGGGCTGGAGCACTGAAGCTTTCTTT.

The rearrangement uses TRBV28 and TRBJ2-4; perhaps TRBD2 as D (5 bases). The CDR3 length is 10 residues. V was clipped by 10 bases and J by 8 bases, with 9 bases between them. From germline, CDR1 is MDHEN and CDR2 SYDVKM. CDR3 loop: CANVGDIQYF. CDR3 DNA sequence: TGTGCCAATGTCGGGGACATTCAGTACTTC.

The chain carries TRBV30 and TRBJ1-1, with a possible D match to TRBD1 (6 bases). The CDR3 has 13 amino acids. The V gene's germline CDR1 is GTSNPN and CDR2 SVGIG (reference sequence). With 0 bases removed from V and 1 base from J, the gap between germline ends came to 6 bases. The CDR3 spells CAWSVDRNTEAFF. In DNA, the CDR3 is TGTGCCTGGAGTGTGGACAGGAACACTGAAGCTTTCTTT.

This sequence joins TRBV28 and TRBJ2-7, with a possible D match to TRBD2 (6 bases). The germline gives CDR1 MDHEN, CDR2 SYDVKM. CDR3 length equals 13 residues. V shed 1 base and J shed 5 bases, with 9 bases lying between them. The CDR3 DNA is TGTGCCAGCAGTTTATCGGGGGTCCACGAGCAGTACTTC. It is translated as CASSLSGVHEQYF.

This clone showed up just once. The V gene is TRBV11-2, the J gene TRBJ2-7; tentatively, D is TRBD2 (6 bases). Trimming cost V 2 bases and J 6 bases, with 17 bases left between them. The V gene's germline CDR1 is SGHAT and CDR2 FQNNGV. The CDR3 consists of 15 residues. The CDR3 nucleotides read TGTGCCAGCAGCTTAAACCGGGAGTTCACCGGCGAGCAGTACTTC. Translated, it gives CASSLNREFTGEQYF.

Of note for this clone: One junction end disagrees with the germline gene, perhaps due to a read error. The V gene is TRBV7-2, the J gene TRBJ2-7, with 10 bases that match TRBD2. The CDR3 length is 14 residues. CDR1 and CDR2 from the germline V gene are SGHTA and FQGNSA. CDR3 protein: CASSPVGSGGFSHF. CDR3 nucleotide sequence: TGTGCCAGCAGCCCTGTGGGTAGCGGGGGGTTTAGTCACTTC.

The rearrangement joins TRBV5-1 to TRBJ2-2; TRBD1 matches at 7 bases. The J segment lost 0 bases and the V segment lost 1 base, leaving 0 bases of the junction unmatched. Germline V gene sequence: CDR1 SGHRS, CDR2 YFSETQ. This CDR3 comprises 15 residues. The CDR3 spells CASSLTGANTGELFF. The CDR3 DNA sequence: TGCGCCAGCAGCTTGACAGGGGCGAACACCGGGGAGCTGTTTTTT.